This is a list of T cell receptor beta chains from one sample in a study of CD8+CD57+ T cells in acquired aplastic anemia. TCRdb fed the reads into MiXCR, producing one record per CDR3 protein. The data contain roughly 160,000 distinct CDR3 sequences, around 48% of them singletons. Sequencing was performed on sorted CD4+, CD8+, or CD8+CD57+ T cells (not recorded which) from PBMCs. The receptors were gathered from a human donor with aplastic anemia. Each CDR3 is given with its conserved first and last residue. Each record gives: D gene, J gene, clone size, V gene, CDR3 DNA, CDR3 protein. D genes are given only for firm matches. Expanded clones get a size class; other rows say once, few or many, or leave the size out.

d_call: NA; j_call: TRBJ1-4; clone_size: few; v_call: TRBV6-1; cdr3_nt: TGTGCCAGCAGTGAGGGGGATAACACTGAAAAACTGTTTTTT; cdr3_aa: CASSEGDNTEKLFF
d_call: TRBD2; j_call: TRBJ2-7; clone_size: NA; v_call: TRBV29-1; cdr3_nt: TGCAGCGTTGTCCCCTGGACCAGCGGGAGTGGGTACGAGCAGTACTTC; cdr3_aa: CSVVPWTSGSGYEQYF
d_call: NA; j_call: TRBJ1-1; clone_size: many; v_call: TRBV19; cdr3_nt: TGTGCCAGTAGTATAGGCAGCCATAACACTGAAGCTTTCTTT; cdr3_aa: CASSIGSHNTEAFF
d_call: NA; j_call: TRBJ2-1; clone_size: many; v_call: TRBV6-1; cdr3_nt: TGTGCCAGCCGACGAGAGGGCGAGCAGTTCTTC; cdr3_aa: CASRREGEQFF
d_call: TRBD2; j_call: TRBJ2-5; clone_size: NA; v_call: TRBV20-1; cdr3_nt: TGCAGTGCTAGCGGAGGACTAGCGGGAGAGACCCAGTACTTC; cdr3_aa: CSASGGLAGETQYF
d_call: NA; j_call: TRBJ1-1; clone_size: many; v_call: TRBV19; cdr3_nt: TGTGCCAGTAGTCCGAGAGGACGCCTGAACACTGAAGCTTTCTTT; cdr3_aa: CASSPRGRLNTEAFF
d_call: TRBD1; j_call: TRBJ1-1; clone_size: many; v_call: TRBV24-1; cdr3_nt: TGTGCCACCAGTGATCCGGGGACAGATGAAGCTTTCTTT; cdr3_aa: CATSDPGTDEAFF
d_call: TRBD2; j_call: TRBJ2-7; clone_size: few; v_call: TRBV5-1; cdr3_nt: TGCGCCAGCAGCAAGACTGTAGCGGGAGGGCTAGAGCAGTACTTC; cdr3_aa: CASSKTVAGGLEQYF
d_call: NA; j_call: TRBJ2-7; clone_size: NA; v_call: TRBV29-1; cdr3_nt: TGCAGCGTTTTTCAGGGGTACGAGCAGTACTTC; cdr3_aa: CSVFQGYEQYF
d_call: NA; j_call: TRBJ1-1; clone_size: many; v_call: TRBV7-9; cdr3_nt: TGTGCCAGCAGACAGATGGTGACTGAAGCTTTCTTT; cdr3_aa: CASRQMVTEAFF
d_call: TRBD1; j_call: TRBJ2-5; clone_size: NA; v_call: TRBV29-1; cdr3_nt: TGCAGCGGGACAGGGACTGCGGCCAGAGCAGAGACCCAGTACTTC; cdr3_aa: CSGTGTAARAETQYF
d_call: NA; j_call: TRBJ2-2; clone_size: many; v_call: TRBV7-9; cdr3_nt: TGTGCCAGCAGGTCGTTGGCAGGGGCCCGAAACACCGGGGAGCTGTTTTTT; cdr3_aa: CASRSLAGARNTGELFF
d_call: TRBD1; j_call: TRBJ1-1; clone_size: NA; v_call: TRBV12-3/TRBV12-4; cdr3_nt: TGTGCCAGCAGTTTGCGGACAGGGCTTGCTTTCTTT; cdr3_aa: CASSLRTGLAFF
d_call: TRBD2; j_call: TRBJ2-1; clone_size: few; v_call: TRBV6-1; cdr3_nt: TGTGCCAGCAGAACGGGACTAGCGGGAGTCGTAAATGAGCAGTTCTTC; cdr3_aa: CASRTGLAGVVNEQFF
d_call: NA; j_call: TRBJ2-2; clone_size: few; v_call: TRBV20-1; cdr3_nt: TGCAGTGCTAGAAGACAGATACCGAACACCGGGGAGCTGTTTTTT; cdr3_aa: CSARRQIPNTGELFF
d_call: TRBD1; j_call: TRBJ1-2; clone_size: NA; v_call: TRBV20-1; cdr3_nt: TGCAGTGCTCCCAGAGCGAAGAGAGGGGGCGATGGCTACACCTTC; cdr3_aa: CSAPRAKRGGDGYTF
d_call: NA; j_call: TRBJ2-7; clone_size: many; v_call: TRBV6-5; cdr3_nt: TGTGCCAGCACCGACAGGACCTACGAGCAGTACTTC; cdr3_aa: CASTDRTYEQYF
d_call: TRBD1; j_call: TRBJ1-2; clone_size: NA; v_call: TRBV15; cdr3_nt: TGTGCCACCAGCAGAGGGCAGGGGGCTAACTATGGCTACACCTTC; cdr3_aa: CATSRGQGANYGYTF
d_call: NA; j_call: TRBJ2-5; clone_size: many; v_call: TRBV6-4; cdr3_nt: TGTGCCAGCAGTCCGACATACCAAGAGACCCAGTACTTC; cdr3_aa: CASSPTYQETQYF
d_call: NA; j_call: TRBJ2-7; clone_size: NA; v_call: TRBV10-3; cdr3_nt: TGTGCCATCAGCGACAGATCCTACGAGCAGTACTTC; cdr3_aa: CAISDRSYEQYF
d_call: NA; j_call: TRBJ2-5; clone_size: NA; v_call: TRBV10-2; cdr3_nt: TGCGCCAGCAGTGACCCCACAGGACAAGAGGCCCAGTACTTC; cdr3_aa: CASSDPTGQEAQYF
d_call: NA; j_call: TRBJ1-2; clone_size: NA; v_call: TRBV25-1; cdr3_nt: TGTGCCAGCAGTTCAAATCCCAACTATGGCTACACCTTC; cdr3_aa: CASSSNPNYGYTF
d_call: NA; j_call: TRBJ2-7; clone_size: NA; v_call: TRBV9; cdr3_nt: TGTGCCAGCAGCGTGTCGGGGTCCTACGAGCAGTACTTC; cdr3_aa: CASSVSGSYEQYF
d_call: NA; j_call: TRBJ2-7; clone_size: NA; v_call: TRBV2; cdr3_nt: TGTGCCAGCAGTGTGGAGGTCAGCAACTACGAGCAGTACTTC; cdr3_aa: CASSVEVSNYEQYF
d_call: NA; j_call: TRBJ1-1; clone_size: NA; v_call: TRBV5-4; cdr3_nt: TGTGCCAGCAGCTTGAGTCTTGGCACTGAAGCTTTCTTT; cdr3_aa: CASSLSLGTEAFF
d_call: TRBD2; j_call: TRBJ2-7; clone_size: NA; v_call: TRBV2; cdr3_nt: TGTGCCAGCAGTGAAGACCTAGCGGGAATCGAGCAGTACTTC; cdr3_aa: CASSEDLAGIEQYF
d_call: TRBD2; j_call: TRBJ2-7; clone_size: NA; v_call: TRBV20-1; cdr3_nt: TGCAGTGCTACACCCACAGCGGGAGGGCGGGGATACGAGCAGTACTTC; cdr3_aa: CSATPTAGGRGYEQYF
d_call: NA; j_call: TRBJ1-4; clone_size: once; v_call: TRBV19; cdr3_nt: TGTGCCAGTAGGACCTACGCGGGGCCCGAAAAACTGTTTTTT; cdr3_aa: CASRTYAGPEKLFF
d_call: TRBD1; j_call: TRBJ1-4; clone_size: many; v_call: TRBV7-8; cdr3_nt: TGTGCCAGCAGCGCCCGACAGGGTGCTAATGAAAAACTGTTTTTT; cdr3_aa: CASSARQGANEKLFF
d_call: NA; j_call: TRBJ2-7; clone_size: many; v_call: TRBV20-1; cdr3_nt: TGCAGTGCTATGACAGAGAAAAGATCCCCTTCAGGGCAGTACTTC; cdr3_aa: CSAMTEKRSPSGQYF
d_call: NA; j_call: TRBJ2-3; clone_size: few; v_call: TRBV11-1; cdr3_nt: TGTGCCAGCAGCCGTCGCGGACCCTCGGGGGATACGCAGTATTTT; cdr3_aa: CASSRRGPSGDTQYF
d_call: NA; j_call: TRBJ2-7; clone_size: NA; v_call: TRBV11-1; cdr3_nt: TGTGCCAGCAGCTTAGCGGAAGAAGGACAGAAGTACGAGCAGTACTTC; cdr3_aa: CASSLAEEGQKYEQYF
d_call: NA; j_call: TRBJ2-5; clone_size: NA; v_call: TRBV29-1; cdr3_nt: TGCAGCGTTGGGGAAGAGACCCAGTACTTC; cdr3_aa: CSVGEETQYF
d_call: NA; j_call: TRBJ2-7; clone_size: NA; v_call: TRBV20-1; cdr3_nt: TGCAGTGCTAGATCCTTAGGGGGAAGGAGCTCCTACGAGCAGTACTTC; cdr3_aa: CSARSLGGRSSYEQYF
d_call: NA; j_call: TRBJ1-6; clone_size: NA; v_call: TRBV19; cdr3_nt: TGTGCCAGTAGTTTAAACATTGGACCCGATAATTCACCCCTCCACTTT; cdr3_aa: CASSLNIGPDNSPLHF
d_call: NA; j_call: TRBJ2-1; clone_size: many; v_call: TRBV6-1; cdr3_nt: TGTGCCAGCAGTCCCGGGACAGAGCAGTTCTTC; cdr3_aa: CASSPGTEQFF
d_call: NA; j_call: TRBJ2-1; clone_size: many; v_call: TRBV12-3/TRBV12-4; cdr3_nt: TGTGCCAGCAGTCGACCGGGGGCAATAAGGTACAATGAGCAGTTCTTC; cdr3_aa: CASSRPGAIRYNEQFF
d_call: NA; j_call: TRBJ2-7; clone_size: NA; v_call: TRBV4-1; cdr3_nt: TGCGCCAGCAGCCAAGAAGCCGTTCTCTACGAGCAGTACTTC; cdr3_aa: CASSQEAVLYEQYF
d_call: NA; j_call: TRBJ2-3; clone_size: many; v_call: TRBV7-2; cdr3_nt: TGTGCCAGCAGCCCCTCGAATACGCAGTATTTT; cdr3_aa: CASSPSNTQYF
d_call: TRBD2; j_call: TRBJ2-5; clone_size: many; v_call: TRBV3-1; cdr3_nt: TGTGCCAGCAGCCCCAGCGGGAGTTGGGAGACCCAGTACTTC; cdr3_aa: CASSPSGSWETQYF
d_call: NA; j_call: TRBJ2-3; clone_size: NA; v_call: TRBV12-3/TRBV12-4; cdr3_nt: TGTGCCAGCACCCACCTCAGGGCAGGGAGCACAGATACGCAGTATTTT; cdr3_aa: CASTHLRAGSTDTQYF
d_call: TRBD1; j_call: TRBJ2-7; clone_size: many; v_call: TRBV29-1; cdr3_nt: TGCAGCGTTGCGGGACAGGGTACCTCCTACGAGCAGTACTTC; cdr3_aa: CSVAGQGTSYEQYF
d_call: TRBD1; j_call: TRBJ2-7; clone_size: NA; v_call: TRBV4-1; cdr3_nt: TGCGCCAGCAGCCCTCCCAGGACAGGGGGCTTACGCGAGCAGTACTTC; cdr3_aa: CASSPPRTGGLREQYF
d_call: NA; j_call: TRBJ2-7; clone_size: NA; v_call: TRBV25-1; cdr3_nt: TGTGCCAGCAGTGCCGGGCAGAGCTCCTACGAGCAGTACTTC; cdr3_aa: CASSAGQSSYEQYF
d_call: TRBD2; j_call: TRBJ2-7; clone_size: NA; v_call: TRBV2; cdr3_nt: TGTGCCAGCACGACTAGCGGGAGGGTCGAGCAGTACTTC; cdr3_aa: CASTTSGRVEQYF
d_call: TRBD1; j_call: TRBJ1-2; clone_size: NA; v_call: TRBV10-2; cdr3_nt: TGCGCCAGCAGCAAACAGGGGATTAACTATGGCTACACCTTC; cdr3_aa: CASSKQGINYGYTF
d_call: NA; j_call: TRBJ2-1; clone_size: few; v_call: TRBV12-3/TRBV12-4; cdr3_nt: TGTGCCAGCAGTTTCACGGACAAAGGGGGGCATGAGCAGTTCTTC; cdr3_aa: CASSFTDKGGHEQFF
d_call: NA; j_call: TRBJ1-1; clone_size: many; v_call: TRBV7-9; cdr3_nt: TGTGCCAGCAGCTTACTGGCTGCCACTGAAGCTTTCTTT; cdr3_aa: CASSLLAATEAFF
d_call: TRBD2; j_call: TRBJ2-3; clone_size: NA; v_call: TRBV24-1; cdr3_nt: TGTGCCACCAGTGGGACTAGCGGGAGGTCAACTAGCACAGATACGCAGTATTTT; cdr3_aa: CATSGTSGRSTSTDTQYF
d_call: NA; j_call: TRBJ2-3; clone_size: many; v_call: TRBV5-1; cdr3_nt: TGCGCCAGCAGCTTGCGGGTAGTCACAGATACGCAGTATTTT; cdr3_aa: CASSLRVVTDTQYF